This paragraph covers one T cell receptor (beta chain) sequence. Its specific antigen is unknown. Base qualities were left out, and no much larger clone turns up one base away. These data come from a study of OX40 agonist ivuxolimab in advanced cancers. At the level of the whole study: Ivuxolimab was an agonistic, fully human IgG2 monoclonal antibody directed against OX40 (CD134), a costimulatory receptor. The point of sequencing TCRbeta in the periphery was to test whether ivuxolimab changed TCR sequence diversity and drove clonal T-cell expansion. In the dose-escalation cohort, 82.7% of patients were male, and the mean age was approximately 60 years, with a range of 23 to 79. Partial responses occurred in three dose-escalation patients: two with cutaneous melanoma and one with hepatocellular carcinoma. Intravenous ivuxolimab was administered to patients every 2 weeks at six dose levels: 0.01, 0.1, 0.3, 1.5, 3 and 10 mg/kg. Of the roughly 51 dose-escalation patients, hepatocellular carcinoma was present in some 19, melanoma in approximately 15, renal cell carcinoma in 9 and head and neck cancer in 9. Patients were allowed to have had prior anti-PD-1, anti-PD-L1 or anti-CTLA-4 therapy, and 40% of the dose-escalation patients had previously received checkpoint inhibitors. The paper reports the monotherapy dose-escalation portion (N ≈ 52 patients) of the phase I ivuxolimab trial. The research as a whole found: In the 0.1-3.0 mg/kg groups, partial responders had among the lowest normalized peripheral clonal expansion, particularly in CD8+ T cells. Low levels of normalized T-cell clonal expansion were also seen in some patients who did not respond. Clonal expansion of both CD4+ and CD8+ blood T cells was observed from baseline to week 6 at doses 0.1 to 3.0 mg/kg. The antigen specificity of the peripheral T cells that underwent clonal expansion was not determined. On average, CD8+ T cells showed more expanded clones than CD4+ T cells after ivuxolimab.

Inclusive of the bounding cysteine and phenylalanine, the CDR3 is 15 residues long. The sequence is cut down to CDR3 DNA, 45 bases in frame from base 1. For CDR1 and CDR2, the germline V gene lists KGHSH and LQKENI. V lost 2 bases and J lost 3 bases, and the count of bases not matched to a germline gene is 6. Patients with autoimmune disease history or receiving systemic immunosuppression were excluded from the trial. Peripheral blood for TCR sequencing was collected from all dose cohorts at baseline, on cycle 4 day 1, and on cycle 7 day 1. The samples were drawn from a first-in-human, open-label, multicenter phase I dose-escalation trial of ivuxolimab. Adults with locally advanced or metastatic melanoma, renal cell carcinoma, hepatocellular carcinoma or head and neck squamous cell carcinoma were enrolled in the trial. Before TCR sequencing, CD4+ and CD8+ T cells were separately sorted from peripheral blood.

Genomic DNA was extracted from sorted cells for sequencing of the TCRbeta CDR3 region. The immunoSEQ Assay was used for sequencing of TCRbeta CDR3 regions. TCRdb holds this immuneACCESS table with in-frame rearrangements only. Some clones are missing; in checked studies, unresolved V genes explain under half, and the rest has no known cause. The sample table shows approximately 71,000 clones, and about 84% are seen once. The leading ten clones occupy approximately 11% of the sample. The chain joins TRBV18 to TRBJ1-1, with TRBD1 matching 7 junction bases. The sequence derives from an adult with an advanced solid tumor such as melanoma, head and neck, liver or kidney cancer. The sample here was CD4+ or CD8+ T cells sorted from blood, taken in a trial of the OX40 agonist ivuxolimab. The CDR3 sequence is CASSPETGMDTEAFF. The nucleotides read TGTGCCAGCTCACCAGAGACAGGGATGGACACTGAAGCTTTCTTT.